This T cell receptor beta chain comes out of a study of OX40 agonist ivuxolimab in advanced cancers. The CDR3 sequence is 13 residues long. After removal of 8 bases from V and 9 bases from J, the junction contained 9 bases not matched to a gene. From germline, CDR1 is MGHDK and CDR2 SYGVNS. Generated by immunoSEQ multiplex PCR, the TCRdb table keeps only in-frame clones and is missing some. The sample has roughly 66,000 clones, about four fifths seen once. Source: CD4+ or CD8+ T cells sorted from blood, taken in a trial of the OX40 agonist ivuxolimab. This TCR derives from an adult with an advanced solid tumor such as melanoma, head and neck, liver or kidney cancer. V is TRBV25-1 and J is TRBJ2-5; the match to TRBD1 covers 10 bases. The CDR3 bases are TGTGCCAGCGGAGGGGGACAGGGGCTGTCCCAGTACTTC. This codes for CASGGGQGLSQYF.